The 10 T cell receptor beta chains below come from one sample, sequenced in a study of long-term antiretroviral therapy in people with HIV. Researchers ran immunoSEQ v3.0 at survey level. Only in-frame clones appear in the TCRdb table, and some are missing; sequencing was by immunoSEQ multiplex PCR. The sample records around 20,000 clones, around four fifths being singletons. Here the sequenced sample was unsorted PBMCs, taken about 4 years after starting antiretroviral therapy. The receptors shown here come from a man younger than 35 with HIV.

V is TRBV4-2 and J is TRBJ2-6, with 7 bases aligning to TRBD2. The V gene end was trimmed by 0 bases and the J gene end by 0 bases; junction bases not matched to a gene: 8. The CDR3 has 19 amino acids. Germline-derived CDR1 and CDR2 are LGHNA and YNFKEQ. DNA for the CDR3: TGTGCCAGCAGCCAAGATTTGGGGGGGGTTAACTCTGGGGCCAACGTCCTGACTTTC. Amino acids: CASSQDLGGVNSGANVLTF.

The chain joins TRBV6-5 to TRBJ2-7; D might be TRBD1 (5 bases). CDR3 length: 15 residues. Germline V gene sequence: CDR1 MNHEY, CDR2 SVGAGI. V lost 2 bases, J lost 3 bases, and 14 bases lay in between. CDR3 region: CASSYGAEPDYEQYV. The CDR3 DNA reads TGTGCCAGCAGTTACGGGGCAGAGCCCGACTACGAGCAGTACGTC.

This rearrangement joins TRBV5-1 to TRBJ2-1, with TRBD2 identical over 8 bases. V lost 4 bases and J lost 5; bases outside the gene matches: 8. From germline, CDR1 is SGHRS and CDR2 YFSETQ. CDR3 size: 15 residues. This chain's CDR3 is CASSGGLVGNNEQFF. The CDR3 nucleotides read TGCGCCAGCAGCGGGGGACTAGTGGGAAACAATGAGCAGTTCTTC.

This clone was observed a handful of times. Other DNA sequences from this sample encode an identical CDR3 as well. The gene calls are TRBV28 and TRBJ2-2; D perhaps matches TRBD2 (5 bases). V shed 3 bases and J shed 5 bases, with 7 bases lying between them. Germline lookup yields CDR1 MDHEN and CDR2 SYDVKM. The CDR3 consists of 13 residues. CDR3 nucleotide sequence: TGTGCCAGCAGTTTCCGCGGGACCGGGGAGCTGTTTTTT. Encoded protein: CASSFRGTGELFF.

The rearrangement joins TRBV6-5 to TRBJ2-2, with a tentative D call TRBD1 (5 bases). The V end lost 2 bases, the J end lost 5 bases, and 15 bases lay between the germline ends. The CDR3 sequence is 16 residues long. CDR1 is MNHEY, CDR2 SVGAGI, per germline. Here the CDR3 reads CASSYRTPVGTGELFF. The CDR3, as DNA: TGTGCCAGCAGTTACCGGACACCCGTGGGTACCGGGGAGCTGTTTTTT.

The chain recombines TRBV6-1 with TRBJ1-1; TRBD1 is a possible D gene (6 bases). CDR1 and CDR2 from the germline V gene are MNHNS and SASEGT. This CDR3 contains 17 residues. Trimming removed 4 bases from V and 5 bases from J, with 23 bases in between. DNA of the CDR3: TGTGCCAGCAGTGCCAGCGGGGGGGCTACTCTTTGGACTGAAGCTTTCTTT. Translated: CASSASGGATLWTEAFF.

The chain uses TRBV27 and TRBJ2-4; D is uncertain. Germline lookup yields CDR1 MNHEY and CDR2 SMNVEV (reference sequence). CDR3 length: 13 residues. V was shortened by 6 bases and J by 1 base, with 7 bases between the two germline ends. Here the CDR3 reads CASRGRAKNIQYF. The CDR3 nucleotides read TGTGCCAGCAGAGGAAGGGCCAAAAACATTCAGTACTTC.

The sample holds a few counts of this clone. V usage is TRBV5-1 and J usage is TRBJ1-6; D unclear. V lost 1 base to trimming and J lost 10 bases, with 9 bases between them. The CDR3 totals 13 residues. CDR1 is SGHRS and CDR2 is YFSETQ in the germline V gene. The CDR3 bases are TGCGCCAGCAGCTTGAGGACCGGCTCACCCCTCCACTTT. Residues: CASSLRTGSPLHF.

V is TRBV7-9 and J is TRBJ1-3, with TRBD1 identical over 9 bases. The CDR3 runs 16 residues. The germline CDR1 and CDR2 sequences are SEHNR and FQNEAQ (reference sequence). Trimming removed 7 bases from V and 4 bases from J; junction bases left unmatched: 11. The DNA for the CDR3 is TGTGCCAGCACCTTGAAACAGGGGGCGCGGGGAAACACCATATATTTT. This gives the protein CASTLKQGARGNTIYF. The complete variable domain, with remaining parts taken from reference TRBV7-9 and TRBJ1-3, reads DTGVSQNPRHKITKRGQNVTFRCDPISEHNRLYWYRQTLGQGPEFLTYFQNEAQLEKSRLLSDRFSAERPKGSFSTLEIQRTEQGDSAMYLCASTLKQGARGNTIYFGEGSWLTVV.

The chain uses TRBV19 and TRBJ1-5, with D uncertain. Looked up from germline, CDR1 is LNHDA and CDR2 is SQIVND (reference sequence). CDR3 length: 15 residues. V lost 0 bases, J lost 1 base, and 7 bases lay in between. This CDR3 is CASSIEAVSNQPQHF. The CDR3 nucleotides read TGTGCCAGTAGTATAGAGGCGGTAAGCAATCAGCCCCAGCATTTT.